The 17 T cell receptor beta chains below were found in one sample sequenced in a study of OX40 agonist ivuxolimab in advanced cancers. The assay was immunoSEQ multiplex PCR, and TCRdb's table has in-frame clones only and misses some. The table shows 80,000 to 95,000 clones, with about 83% occurring only once. The sequencing used CD4+ or CD8+ T cells sorted from blood, collected in a trial of the OX40 agonist ivuxolimab. These TCRs come from an adult with an advanced solid tumor such as melanoma, head and neck, liver or kidney cancer.

This clone was seen once. The chain employs TRBV19 and TRBJ2-5; 7 bases agree with TRBD1. The CDR3 runs 16 residues. Germline CDR1 is LNHDA and CDR2 is SQIVND (reference sequence). Germline trimming cut 2 bases from V and 5 bases from J; bases unmatched to any gene: 11. The CDR3 DNA follows: TGTGCCAGTAGTATATCGGGCGACAGGGTGGGGGAGACCCAGTACTTC. Protein sequence: CASSISGDRVGETQYF. The full variable domain, completed using reference TRBV19 and TRBJ2-5, is DGGITQSPKYLFRKEGQNVTLSCEQNLNHDAMYWYRQDPGQGLRLIYYSQIVNDFQKGDIAEGYSVSREKKESFPLTVTSAQKNPTAFYLCASSISGDRVGETQYFGPGTRLLVL.

The chain is built from TRBV5-1 and TRBJ2-5; TRBD2 matches 10 bases. V lost 5 bases and J lost 5; bases outside the gene matches: 9. The germline CDR1 and CDR2 sequences are SGHRS and YFSETQ. The CDR3 runs to 15 residues. The CDR3 sequence: CASRGASGGWETQYF. The CDR3 DNA sequence: TGCGCCAGCAGAGGCGCTAGCGGGGGCTGGGAGACCCAGTACTTC.

This chain uses TRBV28 with TRBJ1-1, with D unclear. Germline lookup yields CDR1 MDHEN and CDR2 SYDVKM. V shed 4 bases and J shed 2 bases, with 17 bases lying between them. This CDR3 has 16 amino acids. For the CDR3, the DNA is TGTGCCAGCAGTTCACCCCACGACACCGAAAACACTGAAGCTTTCTTT. The encoded protein is CASSSPHDTENTEAFF.

The V and J genes are TRBV14 and TRBJ2-1; possibly TRBD1 for D (6 bases). This CDR3 has 12 residues. CDR1 is SGHDN, CDR2 FVKESK, per germline. Trimming took off 4 bases at V and 10 bases at J, with 11 bases between the two ends. CDR3 sequence (DNA): TGTGCCAGCAGCCCCCCCGACAGGGAGCAGTTCTTC. Translating it yields CASSPPDREQFF.

The chain combines TRBV10-3 with TRBJ2-7, with a tentative D call TRBD2 (6 bases). Trimming stripped 0 bases from V and 2 bases from J, with 11 bases between. Germline CDR1 and CDR2: ENHRY and SYGVKD. The CDR3 totals 15 residues. The CDR3 nucleotides read TGTGCCATCAGTGAGTCGTCTAGCGTTACCTACGAGCAGTACTTC. As protein: CAISESSSVTYEQYF.

The chain joins TRBV11-1 to TRBJ1-1; 8 bases map to TRBD1. This CDR3 has 15 amino acids. V trimming: 2 bases; J trimming: 7 bases; junction bases outside the gene matches: 9. CDR1 is SGHAT and CDR2 is FQDESV in the germline V gene (reference sequence). The CDR3 coding sequence is TGTGCCAGCAGCTTAAACAAAGGACAGGGAGGTGAAGCTTTCTTT. This translates into CASSLNKGQGGEAFF.

V usage is TRBV10-3 and J usage is TRBJ1-1; D call uncertain. CDR1 is ENHRY and CDR2 is SYGVKD in the germline V gene. The CDR3 runs 16 residues. The germline V and J ends were trimmed by 0 bases and 0 bases, with 11 bases remaining between them. The DNA of the CDR3 is TGTGCCATCAGTGAGTCGAAGAGGGCGATGAACACTGAAGCTTTCTTT. It encodes CAISESKRAMNTEAFF.

This chain uses TRBV18 with TRBJ2-5, with D uncertain. V gave up 0 bases and J gave up 1 base, with 6 bases separating them. CDR3 length: 14 residues. The germline CDR1 and CDR2 sequences are KGHSH and LQKENI. The CDR3 loop is CASSPPTLQETQYF. In DNA form, the CDR3 reads TGTGCCAGCTCACCACCAACACTCCAAGAGACCCAGTACTTC. Together with reference TRBV18 and TRBJ2-5, the CDR3 gives the full variable domain: NAGVMQNPRHLVRRRGQEARLRCSPMKGHSHVYWYRQLPEEGLKFMVYLQKENIIDESGMPKERFSAEFPKEGPSILRIQQVVRGDSAAYFCASSPPTLQETQYFGPGTRLLVL.

The gene calls are TRBV19 and TRBJ1-4; D is unclear. The germline V and J ends were trimmed by 6 bases and 5 bases, with 13 bases remaining between them. This CDR3 comprises 14 residues. The germline V gene encodes CDR1 LNHDA and CDR2 SQIVND (reference sequence). CDR3 sequence (DNA): TGTGCCAGTAGAGACGGATTCCAAAATGAAAAACTGTTTTTT. Its translation is CASRDGFQNEKLFF.

V is TRBV27 and J is TRBJ2-1, with D possibly matching TRBD2 (5 bases). With 4 bases removed from V and 4 bases from J, the gap between germline ends came to 20 bases. Germline lookup yields CDR1 MNHEY and CDR2 SMNVEV (reference sequence). CDR3 size: 17 residues. CDR3 protein: CASSSPVRGNRYNEQFF. As DNA, the CDR3 is TGTGCCAGCAGTTCGCCCGTCCGGGGAAATCGGTACAATGAGCAGTTCTTC.

J is TRBJ2-7 and V is TRBV5-6; no clear D gene. The germline V gene encodes CDR1 SGHDT and CDR2 YYEEEE. There are 13 residues in the CDR3. V was shortened by 4 bases and J by 0 bases, with 8 bases between the two germline ends. CDR3 nucleotides: TGTGCCAGCAGCCCGGCGCACTCCTACGAGCAGTACTTC. It translates to CASSPAHSYEQYF. Full variable domain (rest looked up from reference TRBV5-6 and TRBJ2-7): DAGVTQSPTHLIKTRGQQVTLRCSPKSGHDTVSWYQQALGQGPQFIFQYYEEEERQRGNFPDRFSGHQFPNYSSELNVNALLLGDSALYLCASSPAHSYEQYFGPGTRLTVT.

The chain links TRBV28 to TRBJ2-7, with D perhaps being TRBD1 or TRBD2 (5 bases each). CDR1 is MDHEN, CDR2 SYDVKM, per germline. The CDR3 sequence is 14 residues long. Trimming removed 3 bases from V and 6 bases from J, with 15 bases in between. The CDR3, as DNA: TGTGCCAGCAGTTTTAGTTCAGGGACGGGCGAGCAGTACTTC. This translates into CASSFSSGTGEQYF.

This chain connects TRBV6-5 to TRBJ1-5; D perhaps matches TRBD1 (5 bases). The germline gives CDR1 MNHEY, CDR2 SVGAGI. Trimming removed 7 bases from V and 3 bases from J, with 13 bases in between. The CDR3 loop spans 14 amino acids. CDR3 sequence: CASKGDSLNQPQHF. CDR3 in DNA: TGTGCCAGCAAGGGTGACAGTCTCAATCAGCCCCAGCATTTT.

This rearrangement joins TRBV2 to TRBJ1-2; tentatively, D is TRBD1 (6 bases). Trimming shortened V by 7 bases and J by 7 bases, and 16 bases separated the two germline ends. CDR1 SNHLY and CDR2 FYNNEI come from the germline V gene. This CDR3 has 13 amino acids. The CDR3 DNA sequence: TGTGCCAGCACCCGGGGGCGGGGTGGTGGCTACACCTTC. Translating it yields CASTRGRGGGYTF. Drawing the rest from reference TRBV2 and TRBJ1-2, the complete variable domain is EPEVTQTPSHQVTQMGQEVILRCVPISNHLYFYWYRQILGQKVEFLVSFYNNEISEKSEIFDDQFSVERPDGSNFTLKIRSTKLEDSAMYFCASTRGRGGGYTFGSGTRLTVV.

The genes are TRBV7-8 and TRBJ2-1; D ambiguous. Germline V gives CDR1 SGHVS, CDR2 FQNEAQ. V lost 4 bases and J lost 4, with 8 bases in between. CDR3 size: 13 residues. CDR3 in amino acids: CASSSSDYNEQFF. The CDR3 DNA is TGTGCCAGCAGCTCCTCAGATTACAATGAGCAGTTCTTC.

The chain couples TRBV12-5 to TRBJ2-1, with 10 bases identical to TRBD2. Germline trimming cut 2 bases from V and 9 bases from J; bases unmatched to any gene: 7. The CDR3 length is 15 residues. Germline loops: CDR1 LGHNT, CDR2 FRNRAP. The CDR3 nucleotides read TGTGCTAGTGGTTTGCAGGTGTCTAGCGGGAGTGAGCAGTTCTTC. It codes for CASGLQVSSGSEQFF.

The CDR3: CASSLFSRTNTDTQYF. CDR3 DNA: TGTGCCAGCAGCTTATTTTCCCGGACTAACACAGATACGCAGTATTTT. J is TRBJ2-3 and V is TRBV7-3; weak D call: TRBD2 (6 bases). The germline CDR1 and CDR2 sequences are SGHTA and FQGTGA. V was clipped by 2 bases and J by 2 bases, with 14 bases between them. The CDR3 has 16 amino acids.